This TCR beta chain was profiled in a study of post-analysis software for immune sequencing data. Whole-study findings and limits: Under F measure analysis, samples from one preparation batch co-clustered strongly. Elevated frequency relative to controls characterized roughly 5 TRBV segments in patients, TRBV5-6, TRBV5-1 and TRBV20-1 among them.

This CDR3 region has 16 residues. Looked up from germline, CDR1 is MNHNY and CDR2 is SVGAGI (reference sequence). Trimming cost V 4 bases and J 1 base; bases outside gene matches: 6. This clonotype was counted only a few times. The antigen is not known. The authors incorporated unique molecular identifiers into the TCR beta cDNA libraries. Once roughly 1 to 10 million T cells were used, a few hundred thousand cDNA molecules resulted. TCRdb independently ran MiXCR on the PCR reads; one entry per CDR3 protein. The data contain roughly 620,000 distinct CDR3 sequences, roughly 40% of them singletons. The origin of this receptor is a girl aged 10 to 17 with multiple sclerosis. The specimen sequenced was blood. The V and J genes are TRBV6-6 and TRBJ1-4, with TRBD1 matching over 7 bases. CDR3 sequence reads: CASSLRQGRTNEKLFF. The CDR3 DNA sequence: TGTGCCAGCAGTTTGCGACAGGGACGAACTAATGAAAAACTGTTTTTT.